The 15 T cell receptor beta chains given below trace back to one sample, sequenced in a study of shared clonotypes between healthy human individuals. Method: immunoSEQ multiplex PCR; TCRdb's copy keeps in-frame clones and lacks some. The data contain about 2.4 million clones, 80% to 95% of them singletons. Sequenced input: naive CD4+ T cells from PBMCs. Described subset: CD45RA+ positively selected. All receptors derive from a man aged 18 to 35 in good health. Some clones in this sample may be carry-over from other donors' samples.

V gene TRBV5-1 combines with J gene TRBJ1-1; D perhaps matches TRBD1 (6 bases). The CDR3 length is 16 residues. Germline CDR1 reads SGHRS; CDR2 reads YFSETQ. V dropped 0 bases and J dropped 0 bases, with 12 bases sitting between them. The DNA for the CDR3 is TGCGCCAGCAGCTTGGCCGTAGGACAGTTGAACACTGAAGCTTTCTTT. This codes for CASSLAVGQLNTEAFF.

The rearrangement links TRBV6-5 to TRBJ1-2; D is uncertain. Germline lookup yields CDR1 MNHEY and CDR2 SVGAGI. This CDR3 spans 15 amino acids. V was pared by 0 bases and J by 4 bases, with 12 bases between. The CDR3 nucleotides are TGTGCCAGCAGTTACTCAGAGATCAGCCTCTATGGCTACACCTTC. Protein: CASSYSEISLYGYTF.

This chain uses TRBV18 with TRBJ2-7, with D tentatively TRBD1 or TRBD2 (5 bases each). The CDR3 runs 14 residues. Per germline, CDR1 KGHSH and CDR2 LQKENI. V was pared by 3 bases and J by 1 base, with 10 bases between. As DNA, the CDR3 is TGTGCCAGCTCACCGGGGGAAGGGTCCTACGAGCAGTACTTC. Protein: CASSPGEGSYEQYF.

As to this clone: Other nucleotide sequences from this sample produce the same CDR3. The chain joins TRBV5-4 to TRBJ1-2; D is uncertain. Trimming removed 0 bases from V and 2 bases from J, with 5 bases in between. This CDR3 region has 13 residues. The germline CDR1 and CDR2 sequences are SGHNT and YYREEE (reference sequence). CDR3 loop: CASSLAANYGYTF. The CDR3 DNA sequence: TGTGCCAGCAGCTTGGCAGCCAACTATGGCTACACCTTC. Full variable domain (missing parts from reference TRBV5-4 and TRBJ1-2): ETGVTQSPTHLIKTRGQQVTLRCSSQSGHNTVSWYQQALGQGPQFIFQYYREEENGRGNFPPRFSGLQFPNYSSELNVNALELDDSALYLCASSLAANYGYTFGSGTRLTVV.

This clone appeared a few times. The CDR3 is CASSGGLRNTEAFF. CDR3 sequence (DNA): TGTGCCAGCAGCGGCGGGTTGAGGAACACTGAAGCTTTCTTT. The chain links TRBV9 to TRBJ1-1; D not certain. The germline CDR1 and CDR2 sequences are SGDLS and YYNGEE. V was cut by 3 bases and J by 1 base, with 10 bases left in between. The CDR3 runs 14 residues.

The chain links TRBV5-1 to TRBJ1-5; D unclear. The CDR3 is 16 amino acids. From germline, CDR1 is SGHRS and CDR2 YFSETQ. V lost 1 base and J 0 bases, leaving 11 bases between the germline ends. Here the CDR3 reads CASSLSGHHSNQPQHF. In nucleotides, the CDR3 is TGCGCCAGCAGCTTGTCCGGGCACCATAGCAATCAGCCCCAGCATTTT.

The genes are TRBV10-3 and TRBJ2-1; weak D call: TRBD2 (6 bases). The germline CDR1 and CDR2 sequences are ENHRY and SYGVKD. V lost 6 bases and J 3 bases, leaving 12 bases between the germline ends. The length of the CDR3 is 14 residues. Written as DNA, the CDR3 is TGTGCCATCAGGATTGGGGGGAGCTACAATGAGCAGTTCTTC. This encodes CAIRIGGSYNEQFF.

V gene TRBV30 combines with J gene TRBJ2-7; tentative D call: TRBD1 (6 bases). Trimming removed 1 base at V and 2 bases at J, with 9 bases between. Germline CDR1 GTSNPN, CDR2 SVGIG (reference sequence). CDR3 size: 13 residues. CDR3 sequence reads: CAWSGQDTYEQYF. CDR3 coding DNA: TGTGCCTGGAGTGGACAGGATACCTACGAGCAGTACTTC.

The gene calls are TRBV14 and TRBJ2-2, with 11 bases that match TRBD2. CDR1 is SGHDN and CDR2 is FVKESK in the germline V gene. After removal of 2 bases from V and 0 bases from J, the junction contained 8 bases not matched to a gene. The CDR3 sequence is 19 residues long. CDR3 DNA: TGTGCCAGCAGCCAATCCGGGACTAGCGGAAATTCGAACACCGGGGAGCTGTTTTTT. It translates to CASSQSGTSGNSNTGELFF.

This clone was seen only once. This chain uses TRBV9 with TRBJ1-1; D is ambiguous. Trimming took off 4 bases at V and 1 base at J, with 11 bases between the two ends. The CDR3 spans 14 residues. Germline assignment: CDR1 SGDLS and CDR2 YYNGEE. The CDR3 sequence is CASSLRTANTEAFF. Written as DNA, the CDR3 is TGTGCCAGCAGCCTGCGGACGGCGAACACTGAAGCTTTCTTT.

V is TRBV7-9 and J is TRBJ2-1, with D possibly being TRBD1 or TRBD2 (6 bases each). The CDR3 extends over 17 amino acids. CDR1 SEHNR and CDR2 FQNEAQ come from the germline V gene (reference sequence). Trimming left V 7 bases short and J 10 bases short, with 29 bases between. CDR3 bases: TGTGCCAGCAACGTCGGAGGGGGGTGGCTCCGTCCGGGCGAGCAGTTCTTC. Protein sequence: CASNVGGGWLRPGEQFF.

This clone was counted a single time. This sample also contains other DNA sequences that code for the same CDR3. The CDR3 DNA sequence: TGTGCCAGCAGGGGGGACAGCAACACCGGGGAGCTGTTTTTT. It specifies CASRGDSNTGELFF. This rearrangement joins TRBV2 to TRBJ2-2; 7 positions agree with TRBD1. V lost 6 bases and J lost 2; bases outside the gene matches: 3. CDR3 length: 14 residues. Germline CDR1 reads SNHLY; CDR2 reads FYNNEI. Looking up the rest from reference TRBV2 and TRBJ2-2 gives the full variable domain: EPEVTQTPSHQVTQMGQEVILRCVPISNHLYFYWYRQILGQKVEFLVSFYNNEISEKSEIFDDQFSVERPDGSNFTLKIRSTKLEDSAMYFCASRGDSNTGELFFGEGSRLTVL.

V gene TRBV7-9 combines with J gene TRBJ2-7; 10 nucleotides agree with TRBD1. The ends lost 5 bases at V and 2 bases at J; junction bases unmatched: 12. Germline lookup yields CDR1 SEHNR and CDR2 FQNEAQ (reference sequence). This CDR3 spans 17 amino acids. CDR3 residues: CASSPYSRDRGTYEQYF. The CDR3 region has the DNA TGTGCCAGCAGCCCCTACTCCCGGGACAGGGGTACCTACGAGCAGTACTTC. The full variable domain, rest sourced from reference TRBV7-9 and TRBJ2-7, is DTGVSQNPRHKITKRGQNVTFRCDPISEHNRLYWYRQTLGQGPEFLTYFQNEAQLEKSRLLSDRFSAERPKGSFSTLEIQRTEQGDSAMYLCASSPYSRDRGTYEQYFGPGTRLTVT.

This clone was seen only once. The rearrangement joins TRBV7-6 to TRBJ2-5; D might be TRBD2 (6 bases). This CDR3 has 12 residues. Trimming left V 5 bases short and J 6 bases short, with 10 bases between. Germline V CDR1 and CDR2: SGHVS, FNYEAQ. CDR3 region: CASSLEGKTQYF. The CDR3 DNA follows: TGTGCCAGCAGCCTGGAGGGGAAGACCCAGTACTTC.

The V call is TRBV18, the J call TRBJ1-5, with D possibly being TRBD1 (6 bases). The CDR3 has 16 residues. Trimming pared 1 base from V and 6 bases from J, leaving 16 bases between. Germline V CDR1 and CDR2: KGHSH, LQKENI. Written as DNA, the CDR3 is TGTGCCAGCTCACCACAACTCGGGACAATAGGTCAGCCCCAGCATTTT. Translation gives CASSPQLGTIGQPQHF.